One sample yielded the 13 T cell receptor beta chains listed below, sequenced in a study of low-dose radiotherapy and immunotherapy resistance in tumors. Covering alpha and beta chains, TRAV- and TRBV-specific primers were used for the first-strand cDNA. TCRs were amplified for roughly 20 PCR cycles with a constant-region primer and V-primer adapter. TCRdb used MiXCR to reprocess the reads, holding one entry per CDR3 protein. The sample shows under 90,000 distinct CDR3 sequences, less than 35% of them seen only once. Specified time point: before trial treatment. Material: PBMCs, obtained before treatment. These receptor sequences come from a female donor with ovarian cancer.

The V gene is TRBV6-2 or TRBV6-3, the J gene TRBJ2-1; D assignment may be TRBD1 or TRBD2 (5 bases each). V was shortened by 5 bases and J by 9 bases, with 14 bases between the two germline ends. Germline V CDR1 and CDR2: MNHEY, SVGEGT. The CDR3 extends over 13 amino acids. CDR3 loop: CASSETSGTEQFF. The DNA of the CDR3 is TGTGCCAGCAGTGAAACATCAGGGACTGAGCAGTTCTTC.

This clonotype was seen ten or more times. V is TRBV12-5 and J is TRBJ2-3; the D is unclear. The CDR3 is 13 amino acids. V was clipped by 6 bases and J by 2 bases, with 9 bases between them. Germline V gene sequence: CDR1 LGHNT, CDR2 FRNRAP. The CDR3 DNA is TGTGCTAGTGGCCCGCCAACCACAGATACGCAGTATTTT. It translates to CASGPPTTDTQYF.

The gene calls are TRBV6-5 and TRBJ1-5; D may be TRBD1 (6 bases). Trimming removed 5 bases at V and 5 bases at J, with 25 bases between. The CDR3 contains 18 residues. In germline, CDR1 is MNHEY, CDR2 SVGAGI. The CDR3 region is CASSPGDISNQWDQPQHF. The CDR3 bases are TGTGCCAGCAGTCCGGGGGACATAAGCAATCAGTGGGATCAGCCCCAGCATTTT.

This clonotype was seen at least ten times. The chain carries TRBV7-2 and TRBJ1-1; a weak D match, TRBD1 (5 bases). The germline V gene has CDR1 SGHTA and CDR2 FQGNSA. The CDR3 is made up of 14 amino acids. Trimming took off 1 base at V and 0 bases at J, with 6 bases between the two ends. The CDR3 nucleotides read TGTGCCAGCAGCTTAGGGGGCCTGAACACTGAAGCTTTCTTT. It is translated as CASSLGGLNTEAFF.

The CDR3 loop reads CASSPPGLPTGELFF. The CDR3 region has the DNA TGTGCCAGCAGCCCACCGGGACTTCCGACCGGGGAGCTGTTTTTT. The chain carries TRBV2 and TRBJ2-2, with D possibly matching TRBD2 (6 bases). Germline V gene lookup returns CDR1 SNHLY and CDR2 FYNNEI. The V and J ends lost 6 bases and 5 bases respectively, with 16 bases between them. This CDR3 has 15 residues.

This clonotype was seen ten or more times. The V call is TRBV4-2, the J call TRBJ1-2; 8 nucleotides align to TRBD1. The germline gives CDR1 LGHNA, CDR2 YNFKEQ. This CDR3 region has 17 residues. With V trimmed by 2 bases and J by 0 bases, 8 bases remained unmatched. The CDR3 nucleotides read TGTGCCAGCAGCCAAACCGGGACAGGCCATTCTAACTATGGCTACACCTTC. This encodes CASSQTGTGHSNYGYTF.

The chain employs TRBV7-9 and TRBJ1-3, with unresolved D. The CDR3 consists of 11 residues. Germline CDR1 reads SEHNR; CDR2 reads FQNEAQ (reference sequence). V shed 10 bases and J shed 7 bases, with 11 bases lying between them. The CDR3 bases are TGTGCCACCTTTGTCGGGAACACCATATATTTT. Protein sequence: CATFVGNTIYF.

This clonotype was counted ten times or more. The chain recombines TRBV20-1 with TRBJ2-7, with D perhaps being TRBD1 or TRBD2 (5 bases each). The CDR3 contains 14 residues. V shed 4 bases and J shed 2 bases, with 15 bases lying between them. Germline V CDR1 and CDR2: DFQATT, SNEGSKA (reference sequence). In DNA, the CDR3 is TGCAGTGCTAATGGGGGTTGGTACACCTACGAGCAGTACTTC. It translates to CSANGGWYTYEQYF.

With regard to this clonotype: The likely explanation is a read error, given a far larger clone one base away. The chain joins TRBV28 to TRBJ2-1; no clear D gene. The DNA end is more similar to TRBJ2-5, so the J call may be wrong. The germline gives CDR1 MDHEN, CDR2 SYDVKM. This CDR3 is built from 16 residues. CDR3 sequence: CASSRPYISAQETQYF. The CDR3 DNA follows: TGTGCCAGCAGCCGCCCGTACATCTCCGCTCAAGAGACCCAGTACTTC.

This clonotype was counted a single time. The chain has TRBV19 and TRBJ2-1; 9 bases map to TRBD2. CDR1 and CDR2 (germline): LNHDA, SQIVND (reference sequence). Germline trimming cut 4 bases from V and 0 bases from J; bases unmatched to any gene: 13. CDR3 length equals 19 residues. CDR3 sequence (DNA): TGTGCCAGTAGTAGAGGGGTAGGCCTAGCGGGGAGCTCCTACAATGAGCAGTTCTTC. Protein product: CASSRGVGLAGSSYNEQFF.

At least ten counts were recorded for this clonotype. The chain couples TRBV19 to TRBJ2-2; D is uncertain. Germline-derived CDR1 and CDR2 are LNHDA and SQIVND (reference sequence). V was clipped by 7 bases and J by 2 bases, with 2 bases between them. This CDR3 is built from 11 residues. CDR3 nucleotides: TGTGCCAGTAAAAACACCGGGGAGCTGTTTTTT. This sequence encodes CASKNTGELFF.

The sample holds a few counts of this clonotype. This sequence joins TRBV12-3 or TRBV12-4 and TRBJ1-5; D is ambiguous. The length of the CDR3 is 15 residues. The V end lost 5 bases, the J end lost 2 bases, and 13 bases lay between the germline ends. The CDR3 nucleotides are TGTGCCAGCAGTCCTACGGTCGGTGGCAATCAGCCCCAGCATTTT. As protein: CASSPTVGGNQPQHF.

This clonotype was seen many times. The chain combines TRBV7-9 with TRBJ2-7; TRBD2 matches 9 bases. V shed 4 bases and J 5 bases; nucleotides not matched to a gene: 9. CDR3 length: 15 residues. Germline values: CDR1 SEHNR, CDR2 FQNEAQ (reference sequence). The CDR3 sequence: CASSSLSGRTHEQYF. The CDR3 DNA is TGTGCCAGCAGCTCACTTAGCGGGAGAACTCACGAGCAGTACTTC.